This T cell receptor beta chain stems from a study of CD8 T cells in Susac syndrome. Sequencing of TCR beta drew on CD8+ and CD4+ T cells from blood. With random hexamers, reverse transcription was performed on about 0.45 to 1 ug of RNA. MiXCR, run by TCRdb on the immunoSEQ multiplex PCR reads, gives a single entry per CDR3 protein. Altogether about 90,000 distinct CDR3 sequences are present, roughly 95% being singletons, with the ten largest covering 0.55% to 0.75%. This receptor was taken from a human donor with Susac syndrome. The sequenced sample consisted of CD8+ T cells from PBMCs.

In DNA form, the CDR3 reads TGCAGTGCTAGTACGGCGTGGGCCTCCTACGAGCAGTACTTC. Its translation: CSASTAWASYEQYF. The rearrangement links TRBV20-1 to TRBJ2-7, with D unresolved. Trimming took off 3 bases at V and 0 bases at J, with 12 bases between the two ends. The germline gives CDR1 DFQATT, CDR2 SNEGSKA (reference sequence). This CDR3 spans 14 amino acids.